This T cell receptor beta chain is from a study of CD8+CD57+ T cells in acquired aplastic anemia (dated by TCRdb to the late 2010s). About the investigation overall: CD8+CD57+ expansion was defined as frequency above the mean frequency observed in healthy subjects. Overall study results and their limits: About 30 CD8+ CDR3 sequences were found to be shared between patients and controls, but these sequences appeared to be highly expressed in patients and within the immunodominant clones of the patients. Between patients and healthy controls, no significant difference in CD8+ Simpson's diversity was found (P=0.060). In patients, diversity was lower in CD8+CD57+ cells than in the total CD4+ and CD8+ cell pools.

As regards this clonotype: What antigen it recognizes has not been identified. Base qualities were left out, and no much larger clone turns up one base away.

The CDR3, from cysteine to phenylalanine, totals 14 residues. The read is trimmed to its CDR3 DNA, 42 bases read in frame from base 1. CDR1 and CDR2 are read off the germline V gene as SGHRS and YFSETQ. V lost 1 base and J lost 2 bases; the stretch between them is 9 bases long. The patients picked for sequencing were ones in whom flow cytometry had shown an expansion of CD8+CD57+ cells. CD8+CD57+ effector memory cells were additionally sequenced from about 15% of the 12 patients in whom enough cells were available. All patients had severe acquired aplastic anemia diagnosed by International Study of Aplastic Anemia and Agranulocytosis and Camitta criteria. No patient had received any therapy when blood was sampled. CD8+CD57+ cells were bead-enriched, yielding a mean of roughly 1.6 ug of DNA. In this study, sorted CD4+ and CD8+ T cells from the blood of healthy subjects and of severe aplastic anemia patients had their TCR repertoires deep-sequenced. Patients were enrolled under clinicaltrials.gov protocols 00001620, 01623167, 00001397, 00071045, 00081523 and 00961064 in the USA. Ficoll-Paque density gradient centrifugation was used to isolate peripheral blood mononuclear cells.

Genomic DNA served as template for TCR beta VDJ combination and CDR3 sequence profiling. TCR repertoire sequencing was run on an Illumina HiSeq 2000. The paper's data handling went like this. TRBV/TRBJ rearrangement plots, CDR3 size and DJ length profiles, and Simpson's diversity index were used to assess repertoires. The immunodominant clone was defined as the most abundant DNA sequence in deep sequencing data. CDR3 amino acid sequences were checked for sharing across subjects and were also compared against the VDJdb database and published repertoires. The public reads were run again by TCRdb, first through fastp at Q25 and then through MiXCR, and only productive beta chains were kept. Rows are combined by CDR3 protein, so each entry shows the most common genes and DNA. These V and J calls derive from TCRdb rather than the authors' analysis. This sample gives about 20,000 distinct CDR3 sequences in total; almost 40% of them show up just once. About 90% of the sample lies in the top ten.

This chain is built from TRBV5-1 and TRBJ1-2; no confident D gene assignment can be made. Sequencing used CD8+CD57+ T cells sorted from PBMCs. Reading the label with the study, this specimen's cell subset or site is: bead-enriched CD8+CD57+ effector memory T cells from SAA patients. The TCR sequence derives from a human donor with aplastic anemia. The CDR3 protein sequence reads: CASSLKGGNYGYTF. In nucleotides, the sequence is TGCGCCAGCAGCTTGAAGGGTGGGAACTATGGCTACACCTTC.